The 5 T cell receptor beta chains below were found in one sample sequenced in a study of blood T cell repertoires in COVID-19. TCRdb's table, derived via immunoSEQ multiplex PCR, lists solely in-frame clones and lacks some. This sample carries about half a million clones, 70% to 90% of them seen once, and the ten largest clones take approximately 8.3%. Sequenced: PBMCs or T cells enriched from blood (not recorded which). These receptors were taken from a woman aged 60-70 years who had recovered from COVID-19.

This chain uses TRBV5-4 with TRBJ2-5; 10 nucleotides match TRBD1. Germline V gene sequence: CDR1 SGHNT, CDR2 YYREEE (reference sequence). This CDR3 has 16 residues. J gave up 4 bases and V 1 base, and 7 bases lay outside the gene matches. The CDR3 coding sequence is TGTGCCAGCAGCTTGCGGACAGGGGGATTGGGAGAGACCCAGTACTTC. Translation gives CASSLRTGGLGETQYF. The variable domain in full, completed from reference TRBV5-4 and TRBJ2-5, reads ETGVTQSPTHLIKTRGQQVTLRCSSQSGHNTVSWYQQALGQGPQFIFQYYREEENGRGNFPPRFSGLQFPNYSSELNVNALELDDSALYLCASSLRTGGLGETQYFGPGTRLLVL.

J is TRBJ2-2 and V is TRBV2; weak D call: TRBD1 (6 bases). From germline, CDR1 is SNHLY and CDR2 FYNNEI. Trimming left V 5 bases short and J 0 bases short, with 10 bases between. This CDR3 is built from 15 residues. Here the CDR3 reads CASSTGTPNTGELFF. CDR3 DNA sequence: TGTGCCAGCAGTACCGGGACACCGAACACCGGGGAGCTGTTTTTT.

The rearrangement joins TRBV4-1 to TRBJ2-1, with a possible D match to TRBD2 (5 bases). Germline V gene lookup returns CDR1 MGHRA and CDR2 YSYEKL. The CDR3 consists of 15 residues. V gave up 4 bases and J gave up 2 bases, with 12 bases separating them. The CDR3 sequence: CASSPGSRPYNEQFF. Written as DNA, the CDR3 is TGCGCCAGCAGCCCGGGGTCAAGACCCTACAATGAGCAGTTCTTC.

The chain carries TRBV19 and TRBJ2-5; 7 positions agree with TRBD1. Trimming at V came to 6 bases and at J to 2 bases, leaving 3 bases not matched to a gene. CDR3 length: 13 residues. Germline V CDR1 and CDR2: LNHDA, SQIVND (reference sequence). Here the CDR3 DNA reads TGTGCCAGTAGCTGGGGACAGCAAGAGACCCAGTACTTC. Translating gives CASSWGQQETQYF.

The chain couples TRBV12-3 or TRBV12-4 to TRBJ1-6; D gene ambiguous. The CDR3 runs 12 residues. V was pared by 3 bases and J by 8 bases, with 5 bases between. The DNA of the CDR3 is TGTGCCAGCAGTTTCGGGTATTCACCCCTCCACTTT. Its protein product is CASSFGYSPLHF.